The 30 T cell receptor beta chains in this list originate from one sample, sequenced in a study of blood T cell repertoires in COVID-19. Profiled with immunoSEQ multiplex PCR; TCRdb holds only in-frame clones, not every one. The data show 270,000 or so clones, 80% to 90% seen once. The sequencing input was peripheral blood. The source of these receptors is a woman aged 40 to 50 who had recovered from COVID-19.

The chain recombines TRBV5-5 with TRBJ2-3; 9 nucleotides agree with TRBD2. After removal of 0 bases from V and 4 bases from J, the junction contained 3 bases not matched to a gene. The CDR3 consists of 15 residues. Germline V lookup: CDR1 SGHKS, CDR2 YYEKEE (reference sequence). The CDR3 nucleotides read TGTGCCAGCAGCTTGGCTAGCGGGGATGCAGATACGCAGTATTTT. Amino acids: CASSLASGDADTQYF.

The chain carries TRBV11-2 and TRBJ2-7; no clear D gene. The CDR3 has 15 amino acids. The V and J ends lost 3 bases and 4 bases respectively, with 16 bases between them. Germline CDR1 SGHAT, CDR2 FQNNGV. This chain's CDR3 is CASSFTSGYDYEQYF. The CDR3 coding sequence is TGTGCCAGCAGCTTCACCTCGGGTTACGATTACGAGCAGTACTTC. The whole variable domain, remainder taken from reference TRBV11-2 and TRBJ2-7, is EAGVAQSPRYKIIEKRQSVAFWCNPISGHATLYWYQQILGQGPKLLIQFQNNGVVDDSQLPKDRFSAERLKGVDSTLKIQPAKLEDSAVYLCASSFTSGYDYEQYFGPGTRLTVT.

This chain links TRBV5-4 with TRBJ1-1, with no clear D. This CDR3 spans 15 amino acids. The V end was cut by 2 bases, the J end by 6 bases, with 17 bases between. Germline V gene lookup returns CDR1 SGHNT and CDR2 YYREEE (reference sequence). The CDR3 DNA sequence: TGTGCCAGCAGCTTTCCCTCGGCTCGGGAGCCTGAAGCTTTCTTT. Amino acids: CASSFPSAREPEAFF.

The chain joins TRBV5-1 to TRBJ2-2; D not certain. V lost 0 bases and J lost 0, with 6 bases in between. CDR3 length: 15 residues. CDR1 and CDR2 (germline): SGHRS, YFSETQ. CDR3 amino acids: CASSLVSPNTGELFF. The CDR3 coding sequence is TGCGCCAGCAGCTTGGTTAGCCCGAACACCGGGGAGCTGTTTTTT.

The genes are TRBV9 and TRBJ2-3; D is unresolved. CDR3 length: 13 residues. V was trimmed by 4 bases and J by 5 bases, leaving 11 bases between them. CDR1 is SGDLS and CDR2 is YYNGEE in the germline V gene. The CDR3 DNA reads TGTGCCAGCAGCAAAGGCCCGGGAGATACGCAGTATTTT. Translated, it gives CASSKGPGDTQYF.

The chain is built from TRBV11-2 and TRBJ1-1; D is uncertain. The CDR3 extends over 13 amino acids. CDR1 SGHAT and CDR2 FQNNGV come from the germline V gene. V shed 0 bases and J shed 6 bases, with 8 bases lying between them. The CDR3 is CASSLDLGAEAFF. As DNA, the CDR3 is TGTGCCAGCAGCTTAGATCTTGGAGCTGAAGCTTTCTTT.

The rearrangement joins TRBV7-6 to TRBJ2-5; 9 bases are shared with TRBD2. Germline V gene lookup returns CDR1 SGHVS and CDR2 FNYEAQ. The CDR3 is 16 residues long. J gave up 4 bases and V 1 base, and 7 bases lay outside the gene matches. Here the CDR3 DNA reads TGTGCCAGCAGCTTAGTTGCGGGAGGGGGTGGAGAGACCCAGTACTTC. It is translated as CASSLVAGGGGETQYF.

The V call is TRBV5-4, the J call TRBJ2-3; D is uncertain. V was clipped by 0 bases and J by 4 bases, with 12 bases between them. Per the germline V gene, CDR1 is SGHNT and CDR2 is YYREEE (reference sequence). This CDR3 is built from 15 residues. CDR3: CASSLDSGEADTQYF. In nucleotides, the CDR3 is TGTGCCAGCAGCTTGGATTCCGGTGAGGCAGATACGCAGTATTTT.

This chain's CDR3 is CASSALAGGPKSNQNEQFF. The DNA for the CDR3 is TGTGCCAGCAGTGCACTAGCGGGGGGGCCTAAATCTAACCAGAATGAGCAGTTCTTC. This chain connects TRBV6-1 to TRBJ2-1; TRBD2 aligns across 13 bases. Germline V gene data show CDR1 as MNHNS and CDR2 as SASEGT. The CDR3 loop spans 19 amino acids. Losses at the gene ends were 4 bases for V and 7 bases for J; bases not matched to a gene: 16.

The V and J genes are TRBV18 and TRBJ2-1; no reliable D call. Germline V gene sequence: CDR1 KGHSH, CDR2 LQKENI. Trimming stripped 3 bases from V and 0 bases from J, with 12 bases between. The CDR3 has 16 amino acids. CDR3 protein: CASSPLPRSSYNEQFF. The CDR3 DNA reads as TGTGCCAGCTCACCCCTTCCTCGTAGCTCCTACAATGAGCAGTTCTTC. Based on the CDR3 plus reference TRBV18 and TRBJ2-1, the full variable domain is NAGVMQNPRHLVRRRGQEARLRCSPMKGHSHVYWYRQLPEEGLKFMVYLQKENIIDESGMPKERFSAEFPKEGPSILRIQQVVRGDSAAYFCASSPLPRSSYNEQFFGPGTRLTVL.

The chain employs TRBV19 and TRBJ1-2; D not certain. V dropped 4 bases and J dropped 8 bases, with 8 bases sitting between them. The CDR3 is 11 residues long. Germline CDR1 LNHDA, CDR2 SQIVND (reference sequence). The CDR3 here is CASSTSLGYTF. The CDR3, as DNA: TGTGCCAGTAGTACTTCTCTGGGCTACACCTTC.

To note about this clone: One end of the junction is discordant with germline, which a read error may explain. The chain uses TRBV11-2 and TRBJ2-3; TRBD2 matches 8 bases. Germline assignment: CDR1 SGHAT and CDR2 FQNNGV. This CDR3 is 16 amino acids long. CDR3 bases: TGTGCCAGCAGCTTAGAGCTTTCGGGAGGGCCGGATACACAGTATTTT. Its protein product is CASSLELSGGPDTQYF.

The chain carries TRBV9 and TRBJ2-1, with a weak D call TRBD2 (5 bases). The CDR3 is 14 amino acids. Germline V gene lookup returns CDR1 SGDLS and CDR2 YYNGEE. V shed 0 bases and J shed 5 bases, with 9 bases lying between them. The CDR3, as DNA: TGTGCCAGCAGCGTAGCTACTAGAAACAATGAGCAGTTCTTC. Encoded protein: CASSVATRNNEQFF.

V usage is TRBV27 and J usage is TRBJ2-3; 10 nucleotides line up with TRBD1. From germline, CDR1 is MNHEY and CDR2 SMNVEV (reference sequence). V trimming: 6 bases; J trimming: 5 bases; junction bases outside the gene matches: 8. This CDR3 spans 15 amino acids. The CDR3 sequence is CASSGTGAAGDTQYF. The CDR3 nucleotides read TGTGCCAGCAGCGGGACAGGGGCTGCTGGAGATACGCAGTATTTT.

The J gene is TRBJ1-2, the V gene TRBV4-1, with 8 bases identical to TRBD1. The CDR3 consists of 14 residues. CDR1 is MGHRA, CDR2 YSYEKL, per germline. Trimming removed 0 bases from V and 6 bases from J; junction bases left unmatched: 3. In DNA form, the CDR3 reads TGCGCCAGCAGCCAAGATTCCAGGGGGCATGGCTACACCTTC. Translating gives CASSQDSRGHGYTF.

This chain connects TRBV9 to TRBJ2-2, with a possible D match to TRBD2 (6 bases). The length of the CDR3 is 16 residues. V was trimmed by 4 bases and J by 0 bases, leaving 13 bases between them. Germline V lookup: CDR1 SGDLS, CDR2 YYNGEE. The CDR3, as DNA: TGTGCCAGCAGCCCCGGAGGGGCTTCGAACACCGGGGAGCTGTTTTTT. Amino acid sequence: CASSPGGASNTGELFF.

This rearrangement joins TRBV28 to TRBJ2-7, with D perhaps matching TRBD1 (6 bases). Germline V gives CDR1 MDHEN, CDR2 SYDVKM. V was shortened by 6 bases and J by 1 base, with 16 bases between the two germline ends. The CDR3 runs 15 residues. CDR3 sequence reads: CASSQGFSVSYEQYF. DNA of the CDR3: TGTGCCAGCAGCCAGGGGTTTTCCGTATCCTACGAGCAGTACTTC.

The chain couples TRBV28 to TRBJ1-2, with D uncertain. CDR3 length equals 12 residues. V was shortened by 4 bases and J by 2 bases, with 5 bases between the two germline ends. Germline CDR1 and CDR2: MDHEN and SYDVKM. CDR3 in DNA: TGTGCCAGCAGTTCCCCAAACTATGGCTACACCTTC. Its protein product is CASSSPNYGYTF.

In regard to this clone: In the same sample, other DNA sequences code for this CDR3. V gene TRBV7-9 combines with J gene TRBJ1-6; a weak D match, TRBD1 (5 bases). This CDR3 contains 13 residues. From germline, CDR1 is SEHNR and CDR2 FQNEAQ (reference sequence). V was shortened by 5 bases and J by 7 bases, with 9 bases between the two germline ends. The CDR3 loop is CASSLEGNSPLHF. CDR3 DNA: TGTGCCAGCAGCCTAGAGGGGAATTCACCCCTCCACTTT.

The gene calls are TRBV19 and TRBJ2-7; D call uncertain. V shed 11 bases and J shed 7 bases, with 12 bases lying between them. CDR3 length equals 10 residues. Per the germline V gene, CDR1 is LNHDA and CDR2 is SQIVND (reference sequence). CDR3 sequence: CACHFEEQYV. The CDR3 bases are TGTGCCTGCCATTTCGAGGAGCAGTACGTC.

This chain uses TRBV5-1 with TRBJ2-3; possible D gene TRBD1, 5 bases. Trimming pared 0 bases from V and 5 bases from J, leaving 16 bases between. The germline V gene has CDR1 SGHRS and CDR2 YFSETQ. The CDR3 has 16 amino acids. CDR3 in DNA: TGCGCCAGCAGCTTGGGTTTGCAGGGCAGTAAAGATACGCAGTATTTT. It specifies CASSLGLQGSKDTQYF.

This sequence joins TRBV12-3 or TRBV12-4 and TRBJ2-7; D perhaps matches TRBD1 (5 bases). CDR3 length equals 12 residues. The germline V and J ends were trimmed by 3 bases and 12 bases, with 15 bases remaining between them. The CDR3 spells CASSFGPQGPYF. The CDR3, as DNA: TGTGCCAGCAGTTTCGGACCTCAGGGCCCGTACTTC.

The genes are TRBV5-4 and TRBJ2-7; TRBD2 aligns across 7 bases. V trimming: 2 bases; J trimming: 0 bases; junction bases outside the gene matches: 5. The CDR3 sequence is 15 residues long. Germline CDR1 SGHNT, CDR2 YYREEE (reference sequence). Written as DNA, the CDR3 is TGTGCCAGCAGCTTCGACCGGGGGGACTCCTACGAGCAGTACTTC. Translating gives CASSFDRGDSYEQYF.

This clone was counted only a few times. Here the CDR3 DNA reads TGTGCCAGCATGATGACTAGCGGGGTCCCAGATACGCAGTATTTT. It translates to CASMMTSGVPDTQYF. The genes are TRBV27 and TRBJ2-3; 11 bases agree with TRBD2. V was pared by 7 bases and J by 4 bases, with 7 bases of the junction left unmatched. Per germline, CDR1 MNHEY and CDR2 SMNVEV (reference sequence). This CDR3 has 15 amino acids.

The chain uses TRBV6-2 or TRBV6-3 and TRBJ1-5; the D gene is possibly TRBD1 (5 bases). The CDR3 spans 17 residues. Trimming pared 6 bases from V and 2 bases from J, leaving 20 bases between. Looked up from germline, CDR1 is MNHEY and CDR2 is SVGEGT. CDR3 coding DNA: TGTGCCAGCAGCTCTCGCGCCCAGGGAACGGGCAATCAGCCCCAGCATTTT. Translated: CASSSRAQGTGNQPQHF.

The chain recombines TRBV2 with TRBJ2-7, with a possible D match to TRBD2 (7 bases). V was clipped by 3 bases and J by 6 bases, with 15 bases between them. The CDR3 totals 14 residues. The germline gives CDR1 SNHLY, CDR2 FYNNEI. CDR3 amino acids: CASSDSGGPSEQYF. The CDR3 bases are TGTGCCAGCAGTGACTCCGGGGGGCCCTCCGAGCAGTACTTC.

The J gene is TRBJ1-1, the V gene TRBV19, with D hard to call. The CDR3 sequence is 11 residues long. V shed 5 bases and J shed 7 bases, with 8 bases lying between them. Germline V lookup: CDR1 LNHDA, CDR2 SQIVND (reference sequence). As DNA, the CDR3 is TGTGCCAGTAGTCTGTTAAATGAAGCTTTCTTT. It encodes CASSLLNEAFF.

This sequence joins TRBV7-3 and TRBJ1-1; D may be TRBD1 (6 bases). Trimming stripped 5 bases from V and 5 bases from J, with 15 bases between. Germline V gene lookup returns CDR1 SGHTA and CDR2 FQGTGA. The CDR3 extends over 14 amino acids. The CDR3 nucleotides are TGTGCCAGCAGCGAACAGGGCGGTCGGACTGAAGCTTTCTTT. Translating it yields CASSEQGGRTEAFF.

The CDR3 bases are TGTGCCTGGAGTGCCCAGGGAGGGAGGCTCGGGCAAGCTTTCTTT. Its translation is CAWSAQGGRLGQAFF. V is TRBV30 and J is TRBJ1-1, with a possible D match to TRBD1 (5 bases). The CDR3 has 15 residues. Germline V lookup: CDR1 GTSNPN, CDR2 SVGIG (reference sequence). Trimming removed 1 base from V and 9 bases from J, with 21 bases in between.

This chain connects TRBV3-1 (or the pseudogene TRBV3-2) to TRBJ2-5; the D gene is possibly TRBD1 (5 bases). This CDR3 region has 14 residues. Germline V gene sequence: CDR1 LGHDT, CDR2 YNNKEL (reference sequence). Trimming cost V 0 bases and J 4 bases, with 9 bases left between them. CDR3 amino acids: CASSQDIRGETQYF. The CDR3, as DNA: TGTGCCAGCAGCCAAGATATTAGGGGAGAGACCCAGTACTTC.